These T cell receptor beta chains were read from a single sample in a study of Ad26.COV2.S vaccination and SARS-CoV-2 variants. Sequencing was performed with immunoSEQ multiplex PCR; in TCRdb, only in-frame clones are kept and a portion is missing. This sample has roughly 380,000 clones; roughly 84% occur once, and the top ten carry roughly 3.1%. Here the sequenced sample was peripheral blood, taken in a trial of Ad26.COV2.S vaccine versus placebo. These receptors were taken from a person between 18 and 59 years old who received the Ad26.COV2.S COVID-19 vaccine or a placebo. Both conserved end residues are part of each CDR3. Each record gives: clone size, D gene, V gene, J gene, CDR3 protein, CDR3 DNA. The D gene is left open where the match is weak. Part of the rows lack a size; the others show once, few, many or a class for expanded clones.

.	.	TRBV7-2	TRBJ2-7	CASSLGGGRYGEQYF	TGTGCCAGCAGCTTAGGCGGGGGCCGCTACGGAGAGCAGTACTTC
.	.	TRBV5-4	TRBJ2-3	CASSTGLPYTDTQYF	TGTGCCAGCAGCACCGGGCTTCCCTACACAGATACGCAGTATTTT
.	TRBD1	TRBV29-1	TRBJ1-1	CSVAPQGAGTEAFF	TGCAGCGTTGCCCCACAGGGGGCAGGGACTGAAGCTTTCTTT
.	TRBD1	TRBV2	TRBJ1-6	CASSEARTGYGAF	TGTGCCAGCAGTGAAGCGAGGACAGGGTATGGGGCTTTT
once	.	TRBV29-1	TRBJ1-1	CSVERAVNTEAFF	TGCAGCGTTGAAAGGGCGGTGAACACTGAAGCTTTCTTT
.	.	TRBV11-2	TRBJ2-3	CASSLEEGPNYTQYF	TGTGCCAGCAGCTTAGAGGAGGGGCCAAACTATACGCAGTATTTT
.	.	TRBV7-8	TRBJ2-7	CASSRGPGSVEQYF	TGTGCCAGCAGCCGAGGCCCGGGGTCCGTCGAGCAGTACTTC
.	.	TRBV19	TRBJ1-5	CASSTTGSSQPQHF	TGTGCCAGTAGTACCACAGGGTCCAGTCAGCCCCAGCATTTT
.	.	TRBV19	TRBJ2-7	CASSMGIAYEQYF	TGTGCCAGTAGTATGGGGATCGCCTACGAGCAGTACTTC
.	.	TRBV19	TRBJ1-1	CASSPQVNTEAFF	TGTGCCAGTAGTCCACAGGTTAACACTGAAGCTTTCTTT
.	.	TRBV6-5	TRBJ1-2	CASSYNRYYGYTF	TGTGCCAGCAGTTATAACCGATACTATGGCTACACCTTC
.	TRBD1	TRBV5-1	TRBJ2-1	CASSSKARTGFLYSAYNEQFF	TGCGCCAGCAGCTCCAAGGCACGGACAGGGTTTCTTTACAGTGCTTACAATGAGCAGTTCTTC
.	TRBD1	TRBV27	TRBJ1-1	CASSLFWSDRGTEAFF	TGTGCCAGCAGTTTATTCTGGTCGGACAGGGGGACTGAAGCTTTCTTT
.	TRBD1	TRBV5-1	TRBJ1-1	CASSWTGGGEAFF	TGCGCCAGCAGCTGGACAGGGGGCGGAGAAGCTTTCTTT
.	.	TRBV30	TRBJ1-1	CAWTVFGFEAFF	TGTGCCTGGACAGTGTTTGGCTTTGAAGCTTTCTTT
.	.	TRBV5-6	TRBJ1-1	CASSPLTTGTEAFF	TGTGCCAGCAGCCCTCTAACGACGGGCACTGAAGCTTTCTTT
.	.	TRBV19	TRBJ2-7	CASSTTQGLEQYF	TGTGCCAGTAGTACTACACAGGGCCTCGAGCAGTACTTC
.	TRBD2	TRBV11-2	TRBJ2-7	CASSLGPRGGEQYF	TGTGCCAGCAGCTTAGGCCCCCGGGGGGGCGAGCAGTACTTC
.	.	TRBV7-9	TRBJ2-7	CASSSPGRVAYEQYF	TGTGCCAGCAGCTCGCCGGGCAGGGTCGCCTACGAGCAGTACTTC
.	TRBD1	TRBV15	TRBJ1-4	CATSRVVGQGNEKLFF	TGTGCCACCAGCAGAGTGGTGGGACAGGGGAATGAAAAACTGTTTTTT
.	TRBD1	TRBV5-1	TRBJ2-1	CASSRDSTYNEQFF	TGCGCCAGCAGCCGGGACAGCACCTACAATGAGCAGTTCTTC
.	.	TRBV3-1/TRBV3-2	TRBJ1-5	CASSQDGGGKGQHF	TGTGCCAGCAGCCAAGATGGGGGAGGTAAAGGCCAGCATTTT
once	.	TRBV4-1	TRBJ2-4	CASSQGIDIQYF	TGCGCCAGCAGCCAAGGAATTGACATTCAGTACTTC
.	TRBD1	TRBV9	TRBJ2-1	CASSEPGQGFDNEQFF	TGTGCCAGCAGCGAGCCGGGACAGGGGTTTGACAATGAGCAGTTCTTC
.	TRBD1	TRBV4-3	TRBJ2-5	CASSQAWDRGPGLPYQETQYF	TGCGCCAGCAGCCAGGCATGGGACAGGGGGCCTGGTCTGCCGTACCAAGAGACCCAGTACTTC
.	TRBD2	TRBV20-1	TRBJ2-7	CSASILAGGVARSYEQYF	TGCAGTGCTAGTATCCTAGCGGGGGGGGTAGCGAGGTCCTACGAGCAGTACTTC
.	.	TRBV5-4	TRBJ1-1	CASSLGGRNTEAFF	TGTGCCAGCAGCTTGGGGGGAAGGAACACTGAAGCTTTCTTT